Sequencing of this TCR beta chain was carried out in a study of blood T cell repertoires in COVID-19. The CDR3 length is 13 residues. Germline V gene data show CDR1 as LNHDA and CDR2 as SQIVND (reference sequence). The V and J ends lost 3 bases and 8 bases respectively, with 13 bases between them. Profiling relied on immunoSEQ multiplex PCR, and the TCRdb table lists in-frame clones only, not all of them. The sample contains tens of thousands of clones, about 87% of which appear only once. The sample consisted of peripheral blood. The sequence was obtained from a woman aged 45-65 years with acute or convalescent COVID-19. This chain links TRBV19 with TRBJ1-2, with D tentatively TRBD1 (5 bases). In nucleotides, the CDR3 is TGTGCCAGTAGTATCAACCGGGGGGACGGCTACACCTTC. It encodes CASSINRGDGYTF.